These T cell receptor beta chains were read from a single sample in a study of shared T cell receptors in the human thymus. Sequencing used immunoSEQ multiplex PCR; TCRdb keeps in-frame clones, though not all of them. The data show approximately 660,000 clones, around nine tenths seen once. The data were also submitted as part of a second study, on human thymus T cells.

The sequenced material came from thymocytes. The receptors here all came from a boy under two years old with a congenital heart defect. The CDR3 runs from the conserved cysteine through the conserved F or W. The D gene is left open where the match is weak. The size field is filled for only some rows; it gives once, few, many or a size class.

v_call,d_call,j_call,clone_size,cdr3_nt,cdr3_aa
TRBV19,TRBD1,TRBJ1-1,-,TGTGCCAGTAGTATGTTACAGGGGGCAGCCACTGAAGCTTTCTTT,CASSMLQGAATEAFF
TRBV6-5,-,TRBJ2-7,-,TGTGCCAGCAGTAAATTCAGGGGACACTACGAGCAGTACTTC,CASSKFRGHYEQYF
TRBV21-1,-,TRBJ2-7,-,TGTGCCAGCAGCAAAGGGACTAGCGGGGGGTCGAGCTCCTACGAGCAGTACTTC,CASSKGTSGGSSSYEQYF
TRBV28,TRBD2,TRBJ2-1,-,TGTGCCAGCAGTTCCCCCGGCGGGAGCTACAATGAGCAGTTCTTC,CASSSPGGSYNEQFF
TRBV10-3,TRBD1,TRBJ2-3,once,TGTGCCATCAGTGGTCGGACAGGGGCTGATACGCAGTATTTT,CAISGRTGADTQYF
TRBV4-3,-,TRBJ2-7,-,TGCGCCAGCAGCCTCCGAACCGGGACTGACAACTCCTACGAGCAGTACTTC,CASSLRTGTDNSYEQYF
TRBV9,TRBD2,TRBJ2-1,-,TGTGCCAGCAGCCTGAGCGGGAGCTCCTACAATGAGCAGTTCTTC,CASSLSGSSYNEQFF
TRBV20-1,-,TRBJ1-2,-,TGCAGGTCAGGGAACTATGGCTACACCTTC,CRSGNYGYTF
TRBV19,-,TRBJ2-3,once,TGTGCCAGAGGGTCCCCGGGGAGGACAGATACGCAGTATTTT,CARGSPGRTDTQYF
TRBV19,-,TRBJ2-7,-,TGTGCCAGTAGTATTGCGGCGACCTACGAGCAGTACTTC,CASSIAATYEQYF
TRBV6-1,TRBD2,TRBJ2-7,-,TGTGCCAGCAGTGAGTCGAGCGGGATTTCCCACGAGCAGTACTTC,CASSESSGISHEQYF
TRBV14,-,TRBJ1-2,once,TGTGCCAGCAGTCCACAGGGCTGGTATGGCTACACCTTC,CASSPQGWYGYTF
TRBV28,TRBD2,TRBJ2-2,-,TGTGCCAGCAGTTTAAAGTCGACTAGCGGATACGACACCGGGGAGCTGTTTTTT,CASSLKSTSGYDTGELFF
TRBV5-4,TRBD2,TRBJ2-1,-,TGTGCCAGCAGCTTGGTAGCGGGAGTACGCAATGAGCAGTTCTTC,CASSLVAGVRNEQFF
TRBV30,TRBD2,TRBJ2-3,few,TGTGCCTGGAGTGCAGGGACTAGCGGGAGAACAGATACGCAGTATTTT,CAWSAGTSGRTDTQYF
TRBV9,-,TRBJ1-1,-,TGTGCCAGCAGCGTGGAAAGGAGGGAACTGATGAACACTGAAGCTTTCTTT,CASSVERRELMNTEAFF
TRBV21-1,-,TRBJ2-7,-,TGTGCCAGCAGGGGTAGCGGGAGGGAATACGAGCAGTACTTC,CASRGSGREYEQYF
TRBV18,-,TRBJ1-2,once,TGTGCCAGCTCACGGACAGACTATGGCTACACCTTC,CASSRTDYGYTF
TRBV18,-,TRBJ1-1,-,TGTGCCAGCTCACCACCGTCGGGGATTAATGGCACTGAAGCTTTCTTT,CASSPPSGINGTEAFF
TRBV5-4,TRBD2,TRBJ2-7,few,TGTGCCAGCAGCTCGGGACTAGCGGTTGCCGAGCAGTACTTC,CASSSGLAVAEQYF
TRBV6-5,-,TRBJ2-7,-,TGTGCCAGCAGTTACCCCCACGAGTTCCCGACCTACGAGCAGTACTTC,CASSYPHEFPTYEQYF
TRBV11-3,-,TRBJ2-1,-,TGTGCCAGCAGCTATTCGGGAGAGAACAATGAGCAGTTCTTC,CASSYSGENNEQFF
TRBV30,TRBD1,TRBJ2-1,-,TGTGCCTGGAAACGGGACAGGGGGCCCCCGGGCGGGAATGAGCAGTTCTTC,CAWKRDRGPPGGNEQFF
TRBV5-6,TRBD1,TRBJ2-3,-,TGTGCCAGCAGCGGGACAGTGGCGGCACCCACAGATACGCAGTATTTT,CASSGTVAAPTDTQYF
TRBV2,-,TRBJ1-2,few,TGTGCCAGCAGGCAGAAACAGAGTACTAACTATGGCTACACCTTC,CASRQKQSTNYGYTF
TRBV11-2,-,TRBJ1-3,-,TGTGCCAGCAGCTTAGTCGGTCCCGTCTCTGGAAACACCATATATTTT,CASSLVGPVSGNTIYF
TRBV5-6,-,TRBJ1-1,once,TGTGCCAGCAGCCCCCCGGGGTCTGGGACTGAAGCTTTCTTT,CASSPPGSGTEAFF
TRBV5-6,TRBD2,TRBJ2-2,-,TGTGCCAGCGAGATGGTAGCGGGAGGCGGGGAGCTGTTTTTT,CASEMVAGGGELFF
TRBV7-8,-,TRBJ2-1,-,TGTGCCAGCAGCTTACGGCAGACTGTCGTGCAGTTCTTC,CASSLRQTVVQFF
TRBV5-8,TRBD2,TRBJ2-7,-,TGTGCCAGCAGCTCAGCGGGGGGGTGCGAGCAGTACTTC,CASSSAGGCEQYF
TRBV5-6,-,TRBJ1-2,-,TGTGCCAGCAGCTTGGGTTCAGGGAACTATGGCTACACCTTC,CASSLGSGNYGYTF
TRBV5-1,TRBD1,TRBJ2-2,-,TGCGCCAGCAGCTTGGGACAGGGTTCTTGGTCCGGGGAGCTGTTTTTT,CASSLGQGSWSGELFF
TRBV6-1,-,TRBJ2-6,-,TGTGCCAGCAGTGAACGTGCGGGGGCCGGGGCCAACGTCCTGACTTTC,CASSERAGAGANVLTF
TRBV5-1,TRBD1,TRBJ2-7,-,TGCGCCAGCAGCTTGCCTGGGACAGGGAGCTCCTACGAGCAGTACTTC,CASSLPGTGSSYEQYF
TRBV7-2,TRBD1,TRBJ2-3,-,TGTGCCAGCAGCTTAGAAGGGACAGAAACAGATACGCAGTATTTT,CASSLEGTETDTQYF
TRBV4-2,-,TRBJ2-7,-,TGTGCCAGCAGCCCGGGCTCCGGGGCCTACGAGCAGTACTTC,CASSPGSGAYEQYF
TRBV4-1,-,TRBJ2-1,-,TGCGCCAGCAGCCAAGTTGAGGCTGGATTCGATGAGCAGTTCTTC,CASSQVEAGFDEQFF
TRBV4-1,TRBD2,TRBJ2-2,-,TGCGCCAGCAGCCAGGGGGGACTAGCGGGAGGGCGTGGCGGGGAGCTGTTTTTT,CASSQGGLAGGRGGELFF
TRBV11-2,TRBD2,TRBJ2-7,-,TGTGCCAGCACCCCCAAGGTAGCGGGACCGTACGAGCAGTACTTC,CASTPKVAGPYEQYF
TRBV14,-,TRBJ2-1,-,TGTGCCAGCAGCCAAGGGAGTAGCGCAGAGCAGTTCTTC,CASSQGSSAEQFF
TRBV15,-,TRBJ2-7,-,TGTGCCACCAGCAGAGACTCGATGCTAGAATCCTACGAGCAGTACTTC,CATSRDSMLESYEQYF
TRBV27,TRBD1,TRBJ1-5,-,TGTGCCAGCAGTTTCCAGGGGGGCAATCAGCCCCAGCATTTT,CASSFQGGNQPQHF
TRBV5-1,TRBD1,TRBJ1-2,-,TGCGCCAGCAGCCGGGGACAGAGTGGCGGCTACACCTTC,CASSRGQSGGYTF
TRBV5-1,TRBD2,TRBJ2-1,-,TGCGCCAGCAGCTCCGAGCGGGAGGGCCCCATTGACAATGAGCAGTTCTTC,CASSSEREGPIDNEQFF
TRBV7-9,-,TRBJ1-3,few,TGTGCCAGCAGCCGGGCGGGCAGCCCGAGCTCTGGAAACACCATATATTTT,CASSRAGSPSSGNTIYF
TRBV14,TRBD2,TRBJ2-3,-,TGTGCCAGCAGCCAGGCCGGGACTAGCGGGCCCGATCCTAGCACAGATACGCAGTATTTT,CASSQAGTSGPDPSTDTQYF
TRBV12-2,-,TRBJ2-5,once,TGTGCAAGTCGCTTAGCGTTGTGGGCCAGGGGATACCAAGAGACCCAGTACTTC,CASRLALWARGYQETQYF
TRBV18,-,TRBJ2-3,once,TGTGCCAGCTCACTCCCGACTAGAGGGGTTGCAGATACGCAGTATTTT,CASSLPTRGVADTQYF
TRBV11-2,TRBD2,TRBJ2-1,-,TGTGCCAGCAGCCCGATTAGCGGGAGCTCCTACAATGAGCAGTTCTTC,CASSPISGSSYNEQFF
TRBV28,-,TRBJ1-3,-,TGTGCCAGCAGTTGCGGGGTCTCTGGAAACACCATATATTTT,CASSCGVSGNTIYF
TRBV10-1,-,TRBJ1-4,-,TGCGCCAGCAGTGAGTCTTGGGACATCGAGACTGGGGGCGTCGAAAAACTGTTTTTT,CASSESWDIETGGVEKLFF
TRBV19,TRBD2,TRBJ2-7,-,TGTGCCAGTAGTATAGACAGGCGGGAGGGCCTTGAGTACGAGCAGTACTTC,CASSIDRREGLEYEQYF
TRBV14,TRBD2,TRBJ2-5,-,TGTGCCAGCAGCCAAGAAAAAGGGGCGGGAGGCTCCCAAGAGACCCAGTACTTC,CASSQEKGAGGSQETQYF